This record covers a single T cell receptor beta chain. Its antigen is as yet unknown. The data were obtained in a study of shared clonotypes between healthy human individuals. Terminally differentiated effector memory CD45RA+ cells were left out of the naive CD8 fraction, which was CD45RO-negative and positively selected for CCR7. Study outcomes and limitations: Genetic and exposure-history diversity was limited by the small donor number. Among the subsets, naive ones generally showed larger estimated richness than memory ones.

For each subset, genomic DNA was distributed in equal portions over several immunoSEQ plates. Sorted-subset replicate PCRs used about 0.2 ug of genomic DNA. This amount corresponded to 30,000 to 35,000 T cell genomes. Only in-frame clones appear in the TCRdb table, and some are missing; sequencing was by immunoSEQ multiplex PCR. The data contain about 2 million clones, approximately 94% of them singletons. The J segment lost 7 bases and the V segment lost 3 bases, leaving 15 bases of the junction unmatched. The CDR3 length is 18 residues. Per the germline V gene, CDR1 is LGHNA and CDR2 is YSLEER. The specimen sequenced was naive CD8+ T cells sorted from blood. The sequence came from a young man in good health. This chain links TRBV4-3 with TRBJ2-2, with 9 bases that match TRBD2. The CDR3 DNA reads as TGCGCCAGCAGCCACCTTTTTTTAGCGGGGGCGCTGAGCGGGGAGCTGTTTTTT. It specifies CASSHLFLAGALSGELFF.